This passage covers 24 T cell receptor beta chains from one sample sequenced in a study of cytomegalovirus exposure and HLA in healthy donors. The PCR employed 60 Vbeta primers together with 13 Jbeta primers. The repertoire was sequenced with immunoSEQ multiplex PCR; TCRdb's copy has only in-frame clones and lacks some. This repertoire comprises 150,000 to 200,000 clones; its ten largest clones make up 6.5%. The sequencing sample was made of PBMCs. These receptors originate from a man younger than 45 in good health and CMV-seronegative.

This chain connects TRBV6-5 to TRBJ1-5; 11 bases are shared with TRBD1. Germline values: CDR1 MNHEY, CDR2 SVGAGI. V lost 0 bases, J lost 5 bases, and 3 bases stayed unmatched. This CDR3 contains 16 residues. The CDR3 sequence is CASSYSRTGGDQPQHF. For the CDR3, the DNA is TGTGCCAGCAGTTACTCGAGGACAGGGGGCGATCAGCCCCAGCATTTT.

This rearrangement joins TRBV18 to TRBJ2-2, with TRBD2 matching 7 bases. The CDR3 totals 17 residues. Trimming cost V 2 bases and J 2 bases; bases outside gene matches: 8. CDR1 KGHSH and CDR2 LQKENI come from the germline V gene. The chain's CDR3 is CASSPEAPAGNTGELFF. CDR3 in DNA: TGTGCCAGCTCACCAGAAGCGCCAGCGGGAAACACCGGGGAGCTGTTTTTT.

V is TRBV28 and J is TRBJ2-5, with a weak D call TRBD1 (5 bases). The J call is in doubt because the DNA end fits TRBJ2-7 better. Germline V gene lookup returns CDR1 MDHEN and CDR2 SYDVKM. This CDR3 is 15 amino acids long. The CDR3, as DNA: TGTGCCAGCAGTTTAGACAGTTTAATATCCTACGAGCAGTACTTC. This sequence encodes CASSLDSLISYEQYF.

This chain joins TRBV6-1 and TRBJ2-7; no firm D call. Trimming removed 4 bases from V and 5 bases from J, with 15 bases in between. The CDR3 has 14 residues. Germline V gives CDR1 MNHNS, CDR2 SASEGT. The CDR3 DNA reads TGTGCCAGCAGTGTGACATTCGAAGTTCACGAGCAGTACTTC. This gives the protein CASSVTFEVHEQYF.

The V and J genes are TRBV11-3 and TRBJ1-1; D is perhaps TRBD1 (6 bases). Germline V gene lookup returns CDR1 SGHNT and CDR2 YENEEA. The V end was cut by 1 base, the J end by 0 bases, with 9 bases between. The CDR3 length is 15 residues. The CDR3 loop reads CASSLGPGVNTEAFF. Here the CDR3 DNA reads TGTGCCAGCAGCTTAGGCCCAGGGGTGAACACTGAAGCTTTCTTT.

This rearrangement joins TRBV5-1 to TRBJ1-4, with TRBD1 as a possible D gene (6 bases). Trimming shortened V by 0 bases and J by 8 bases, and 11 bases separated the two germline ends. Germline V lookup: CDR1 SGHRS, CDR2 YFSETQ. The CDR3 runs 14 residues. CDR3 protein: CASSLARGGEKLFF. The CDR3 nucleotides read TGCGCCAGCAGCTTGGCCAGGGGTGGGGAAAAACTGTTTTTT.

The chain carries TRBV7-2 and TRBJ1-2; 8 bases fit TRBD1. The CDR3 has 15 residues. V dropped 0 bases and J dropped 2; count of bases not matched to a gene: 2. Germline V gives CDR1 SGHTA, CDR2 FQGNSA. The CDR3, as DNA: TGTGCCAGCAGCTTAGCCGCAGGGGGCAACTATGGCTACACCTTC. The encoded protein is CASSLAAGGNYGYTF. Full variable domain (outside the CDR3, taken from reference TRBV7-2 and TRBJ1-2): GAGVSQSPSNKVTEKGKDVELRCDPISGHTALYWYRQSLGQGLEFLIYFQGNSAPDKSGLPSDRFSAERTGGSVSTLTIQRTQQEDSAVYLCASSLAAGGNYGYTFGSGTRLTVV.

V gene TRBV10-2 combines with J gene TRBJ2-5, with D possibly being TRBD2 (5 bases). The J call may be wrong; the DNA end is better matched by TRBJ2-7. The CDR3 sequence is 14 residues long. The germline gives CDR1 WSHSY, CDR2 SAAADI. For the CDR3, the DNA is TGCGCCAGCAGTGACCCGAGGCTAGCTAACGAGCAGTACTTC. It encodes CASSDPRLANEQYF.

This chain joins TRBV18 and TRBJ1-2; the match to TRBD1 covers 7 bases. V lost 11 bases, J lost 4 bases, and 10 bases stayed unmatched. This CDR3 contains 13 residues. Germline values: CDR1 KGHSH, CDR2 LQKENI. In DNA form, the CDR3 reads TGTGCCGGAGAATTTGAGGGGGCCTATGGCTACACCTTC. It specifies CAGEFEGAYGYTF. The full variable domain, rest sourced from reference TRBV18 and TRBJ1-2, is NAGVMQNPRHLVRRRGQEARLRCSPMKGHSHVYWYRQLPEEGLKFMVYLQKENIIDESGMPKERFSAEFPKEGPSILRIQQVVRGDSAAYFCAGEFEGAYGYTFGSGTRLTVV.

The chain combines TRBV27 with TRBJ2-7; 9 bases map to TRBD1. In germline, CDR1 is MNHEY, CDR2 SMNVEV (reference sequence). V was clipped by 8 bases and J by 0 bases; unmatched bases: 8. CDR3 length equals 15 residues. The CDR3 nucleotides read TGTGCCAGCGTAGACCGGACAGGGGTCTCCTACGAGCAGTACTTC. Translation: CASVDRTGVSYEQYF.

V and J are TRBV6-5 and TRBJ1-2; the match to TRBD1 covers 9 bases. V gave up 2 bases and J gave up 4 bases; unmatched junction bases: 5. Germline values: CDR1 MNHEY, CDR2 SVGAGI. The CDR3 runs 15 residues. As DNA, the CDR3 is TGTGCCAGCAGTTACGGGTCGACAGGGGGCTATGGCTACACCTTC. Translating it yields CASSYGSTGGYGYTF.

The V call is TRBV5-1, the J call TRBJ2-1; D uncertain. Trimming removed 1 base from V and 4 bases from J, with 21 bases in between. This CDR3 contains 18 residues. Looked up from germline, CDR1 is SGHRS and CDR2 is YFSETQ. CDR3 region: CASSLLRGPNPLYNEQFF. The CDR3 coding sequence is TGCGCCAGCAGCTTGTTGCGCGGTCCTAATCCTTTATACAATGAGCAGTTCTTC.

V and J are TRBV5-4 and TRBJ2-1; 10 bases map to TRBD2. Germline lookup yields CDR1 SGHNT and CDR2 YYREEE (reference sequence). This CDR3 has 16 residues. Trimming removed 4 bases from V and 14 bases from J; junction bases left unmatched: 18. Here the CDR3 reads CASSPGLAGAQGVEFF. For the CDR3, the DNA is TGTGCCAGCAGCCCCGGGCTAGCGGGGGCCCAGGGGGTGGAGTTCTTC.

The rearrangement links TRBV6-6 to TRBJ2-1; 8 bases match TRBD2. This CDR3 spans 14 amino acids. Germline values: CDR1 MNHNY, CDR2 SVGAGI (reference sequence). The V segment lost 2 bases and the J segment 8 bases; nucleotides outside the gene matches: 5. The CDR3 region has the DNA TGTGCCAGCAGTTACGCGGGGGGTTCGTATGAGCAGTTCTTC. It translates to CASSYAGGSYEQFF.

The J gene is TRBJ2-1, the V gene TRBV27, with a tentative D call TRBD1 (6 bases). CDR1 is MNHEY and CDR2 is SMNVEV in the germline V gene (reference sequence). This CDR3 is built from 14 residues. Trimming removed 6 bases at V and 7 bases at J, with 16 bases between. CDR3 region: CASSRRGSGNEQFF. The CDR3 coding sequence is TGTGCCAGCAGCCGTAGGGGGTCAGGTAATGAGCAGTTCTTC.

V usage is TRBV7-8 and J usage is TRBJ2-2; weak D call: TRBD2 (5 bases). This CDR3 comprises 15 residues. V was clipped by 5 bases and J by 7 bases, with 17 bases between them. Germline V gene sequence: CDR1 SGHVS, CDR2 FQNEAQ. The CDR3: CASSPQRETGGELFF. The DNA of the CDR3 is TGTGCCAGCAGCCCCCAGAGGGAGACGGGCGGGGAGCTGTTTTTT.

A note on this clone: Other nucleotide sequences in the sample specify the same CDR3. The rearrangement links TRBV19 to TRBJ1-2; no definite D call. Between the trimmed V and J ends, which lost 3 bases and 0 bases, there was a span of 5 bases. The CDR3 is 13 amino acids. CDR1 LNHDA and CDR2 SQIVND come from the germline V gene (reference sequence). The CDR3 nucleotides read TGTGCCAGTAGTATCGACTCTAACTATGGCTACACCTTC. It codes for CASSIDSNYGYTF. Using reference TRBV19 and TRBJ1-2 for the parts outside the CDR3, the full variable domain is DGGITQSPKYLFRKEGQNVTLSCEQNLNHDAMYWYRQDPGQGLRLIYYSQIVNDFQKGDIAEGYSVSREKKESFPLTVTSAQKNPTAFYLCASSIDSNYGYTFGSGTRLTVV.

This chain joins TRBV2 and TRBJ2-7, with a tentative D call TRBD2 (6 bases). The V and J ends lost 6 bases and 6 bases respectively, with 18 bases between them. Germline CDR1 reads SNHLY; CDR2 reads FYNNEI. CDR3 length: 14 amino acids. This CDR3 is CASSRDSSLSEQYF. In nucleotides, the CDR3 is TGTGCCAGCAGCCGGGACTCCTCCCTCTCCGAGCAGTACTTC.

V and J are TRBV27 and TRBJ1-5; D unresolved. V lost 1 base to trimming and J lost 3 bases, with 7 bases between them. Germline V lookup: CDR1 MNHEY, CDR2 SMNVEV (reference sequence). This CDR3 has 14 residues. Here the CDR3 reads CASSLYSLNQPQHF. CDR3 in DNA: TGTGCCAGCAGTTTATACAGCCTCAATCAGCCCCAGCATTTT.

The chain uses TRBV7-8 and TRBJ2-5, with TRBD1 identical over 9 bases. J was trimmed by 0 bases and V by 5 bases; bases with no gene match: 7. Germline V gives CDR1 SGHVS, CDR2 FQNEAQ. CDR3 length: 16 amino acids. The CDR3 loop reads CASSRWDRANQETQYF. The CDR3 nucleotides are TGTGCCAGCAGCCGATGGGACAGGGCCAACCAAGAGACCCAGTACTTC.

The chain carries TRBV7-9 and TRBJ1-5; no definite D call. The V gene's germline CDR1 is SEHNR and CDR2 FQNEAQ (reference sequence). The CDR3 covers 14 residues. CDR3 sequence: CAAGFGESNQPQHF. DNA of the CDR3: TGTGCTGCTGGGTTTGGAGAAAGCAATCAGCCCCAGCATTTT.

The V and J genes are TRBV5-1 and TRBJ1-6, with 7 bases aligning to TRBD1. Germline V gives CDR1 SGHRS, CDR2 YFSETQ. This CDR3 contains 16 residues. With 0 bases clipped from V and 5 bases from J, the junction kept 5 bases outside the gene matches. This chain's CDR3 is CASSLEGTENNSPLHF. As DNA, the CDR3 is TGCGCCAGCAGCTTGGAAGGGACAGAGAATAATTCACCCCTCCACTTT.

J is TRBJ2-1 and V is TRBV7-3; 8 bases line up with TRBD2. Germline lookup yields CDR1 SGHTA and CDR2 FQGTGA. The CDR3 totals 16 residues. V lost 6 bases to trimming and J lost 4 bases; unmatched junction nucleotides: 11. In nucleotides, the CDR3 is TGTGCCAGCAGTTCCGGGGGACTAGTCCCGTACAATGAGCAGTTCTTC. As protein: CASSSGGLVPYNEQFF.

The chain is built from TRBV7-9 and TRBJ1-1; perhaps TRBD1 as D (6 bases). CDR1 and CDR2 from the germline V gene are SEHNR and FQNEAQ (reference sequence). The CDR3 spans 12 residues. V lost 5 bases and J 4 bases, leaving 8 bases between the germline ends. The CDR3: CASSAGATEAFF. The CDR3 DNA reads as TGTGCCAGCAGCGCAGGGGCCACTGAAGCTTTCTTT. Looking up the rest from reference TRBV7-9 and TRBJ1-1 gives the full variable domain: DTGVSQNPRHKITKRGQNVTFRCDPISEHNRLYWYRQTLGQGPEFLTYFQNEAQLEKSRLLSDRFSAERPKGSFSTLEIQRTEQGDSAMYLCASSAGATEAFFGQGTRLTVV.